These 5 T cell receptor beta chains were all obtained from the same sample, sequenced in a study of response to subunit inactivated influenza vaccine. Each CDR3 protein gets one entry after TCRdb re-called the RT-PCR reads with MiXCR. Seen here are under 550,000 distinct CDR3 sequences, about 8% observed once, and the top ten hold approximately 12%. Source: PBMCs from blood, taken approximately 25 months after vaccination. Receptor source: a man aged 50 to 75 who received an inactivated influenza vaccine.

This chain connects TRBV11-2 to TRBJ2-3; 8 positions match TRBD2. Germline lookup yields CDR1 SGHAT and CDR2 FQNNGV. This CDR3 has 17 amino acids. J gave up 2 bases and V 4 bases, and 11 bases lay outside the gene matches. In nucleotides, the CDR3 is TGTGCCAGCAGCTCTACGTTACTAGCGGTATTCACAGATACGCAGTATTTT. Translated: CASSSTLLAVFTDTQYF.

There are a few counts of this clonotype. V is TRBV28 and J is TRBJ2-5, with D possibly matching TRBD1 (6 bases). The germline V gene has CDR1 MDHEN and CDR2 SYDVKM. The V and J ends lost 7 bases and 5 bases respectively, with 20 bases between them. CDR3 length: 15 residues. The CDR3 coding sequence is TGTGCCAGCAACCGAGGAGGAGCAGGGGATGAGACCCAGTACTTC. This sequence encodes CASNRGGAGDETQYF.

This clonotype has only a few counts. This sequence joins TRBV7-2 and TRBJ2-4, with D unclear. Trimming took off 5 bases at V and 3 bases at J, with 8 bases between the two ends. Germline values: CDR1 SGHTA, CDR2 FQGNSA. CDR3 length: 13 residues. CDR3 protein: CASSPMGKNIQYF. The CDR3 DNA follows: TGTGCCAGCAGCCCAATGGGCAAAAACATTCAGTACTTC. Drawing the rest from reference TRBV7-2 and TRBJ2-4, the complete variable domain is GAGVSQSPSNKVTEKGKDVELRCDPISGHTALYWYRQSLGQGLEFLIYFQGNSAPDKSGLPSDRFSAERTGGSVSTLTIQRTQQEDSAVYLCASSPMGKNIQYFGAGTRLSVL.

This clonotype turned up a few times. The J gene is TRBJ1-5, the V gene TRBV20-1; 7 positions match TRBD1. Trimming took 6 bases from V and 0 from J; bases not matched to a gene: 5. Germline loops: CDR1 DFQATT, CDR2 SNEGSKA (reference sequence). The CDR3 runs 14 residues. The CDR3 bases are TGCAGTGCGCCGAAGGGGGCTAGCAATCAGCCCCAGCATTTT. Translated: CSAPKGASNQPQHF.

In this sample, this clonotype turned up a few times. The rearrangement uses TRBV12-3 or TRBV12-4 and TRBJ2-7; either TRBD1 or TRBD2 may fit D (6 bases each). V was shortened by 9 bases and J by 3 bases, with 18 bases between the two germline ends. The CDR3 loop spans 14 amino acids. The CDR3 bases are TGTGCCAGTGCTGCGGGACATATTCACTACGAGCAGTACTTC. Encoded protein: CASAAGHIHYEQYF.